This TCR beta chain was profiled in a study of blood T cell repertoires in COVID-19. Looking at the study overall: Specimens from acute and convalescent COVID-19 originated in the United States, Italy and Spain.

This table comes from immunoSEQ multiplex PCR, and its TCRdb copy is limited to in-frame clones, with some not included. The data contain around 75,000 clones, approximately 90% of them singletons. This clone was counted only a few times. V was cut by 2 bases and J by 4 bases, with 11 bases left in between. There are 13 residues in the CDR3. In germline, CDR1 is GTSNPN, CDR2 SVGIG (reference sequence). What was sequenced was peripheral blood. The chain carries TRBV30 and TRBJ1-1; a weak D match, TRBD1 (5 bases). This TCR came from a man in his sixties with acute or convalescent COVID-19. The CDR3 DNA reads as TGTGCCTGGAGTTCTGGGAGGGGCACTGAAGCTTTCTTT. Translated: CAWSSGRGTEAFF.